This T cell receptor (beta chain) is from a study of shared clonotypes between healthy human individuals. Study-wide background: CD4 naive cells filled three plates per donor, CD4 memory three, CD8 naive two and CD8 memory one.

Notes on the study in general: Several donors showed sharing of approximately 4.7% of naive CD4 clonotypes. Sequencing depth was a factor that was expected to affect clonotype sharing among donors. The researchers took only blood, and tissue repertoires probably look different.

The CDR3 contains 16 residues. Deletions cut 4 bases from V and 5 bases from J, with 20 bases between. CDR1 and CDR2 from the germline V gene are MGHDK and SYGVNS. A note on this clone: The antigen is unknown.

Profiled with immunoSEQ multiplex PCR; TCRdb holds only in-frame clones, not every one. The table lists roughly 1.5 million clones, approximately 98% of them singletons. The chain employs TRBV25-1 and TRBJ1-2; D possibly corresponds to TRBD1 (6 bases). The specimen was naive CD4+ T cells sorted from blood. Subset noted: CD45RA+ positively selected. This clonotype was sampled from a young man in good health. The CDR3 bases are TGTGCCAGCAGTGGATCCTTCTCGGGGACAACTTATGGCTACACCTTC. Its protein is CASSGSFSGTTYGYTF.